A selection of T cell receptor beta chains follows, all from one sample in a study of T-cell memory formation after mild COVID-19. MiXCR was run by TCRdb on the 5' RACE reads, yielding one entry per CDR3 protein. Of some 490,000 distinct CDR3 sequences listed, approximately 18% are singletons. Material for sequencing was PBMCs or a T cell subset sorted from them (not recorded which). The receptor source for this set is an adult woman who had mild COVID-19 (a few samples of this study predate the infection). Cell type and time point are not known. The CDR3 runs from the conserved cysteine through the conserved F or W. D genes are given only for firm matches. Clone size is given for some rows only: seen once, a few or many times, or a class if the clone is expanded.

d_call | clone_size | j_call | v_call | cdr3_aa | cdr3_nt
TRBD1 | - | TRBJ1-2 | TRBV29-1 | CSVGAVGGTGQTGYTF | TGCAGCGTTGGAGCTGTAGGTGGGACAGGGCAAACCGGCTACACCTTC
- | - | TRBJ2-7 | TRBV12-3/TRBV12-4 | CASSPGQGRSWNEQYF | TGTGCCAGCAGCCCGGGCCAGGGACGGAGTTGGAACGAGCAGTACTTC
TRBD2 | - | TRBJ2-5 | TRBV7-2 | CASSTSGLAAPQETQYF | TGTGCCAGCAGCACCTCGGGGCTAGCGGCCCCTCAAGAGACCCAGTACTTC
TRBD1 | - | TRBJ2-7 | TRBV11-2 | CASSLEPGQGHKQYF | TGTGCCAGCAGCTTAGAACCGGGACAGGGGCATAAGCAGTACTTC
- | many | TRBJ2-2 | TRBV6-5 | CASTPRQANTGELFF | TGTGCCAGCACTCCCCGACAGGCGAACACCGGGGAGCTGTTTTTT
- | - | TRBJ2-1 | TRBV2 | CASSVGVTWQFF | TGTGCCAGCAGTGTTGGGGTAACGTGGCAGTTCTTC
- | - | TRBJ1-1 | TRBV7-9 | CASRLPEWRGKNTEAFF | TGTGCCAGCAGACTTCCGGAGTGGAGGGGTAAGAACACTGAAGCTTTCTTT
- | - | TRBJ2-4 | TRBV6-1 | CASRRGGLEKKNIQYF | TGTGCCAGCAGGAGAGGGGGGCTGGAGAAGAAAAACATTCAGTACTTC
TRBD1 | many | TRBJ1-1 | TRBV5-1 | CASSLNTGGGSEAFF | TGCGCCAGCAGCTTGAATACAGGGGGCGGGTCTGAAGCTTTCTTT
- | few | TRBJ1-5 | TRBV21-1 | CASSRGGSNQPQHF | TGTGCCAGCAGCAGAGGAGGAAGCAATCAGCCCCAGCATTTT
- | - | TRBJ1-4 | TRBV2 | CASSPIQGTNEKLFF | TGTGCCAGCAGTCCTATTCAGGGGACTAATGAAAAACTGTTTTTT
- | many | TRBJ1-4 | TRBV9 | CASSPGGATNEKLFF | TGTGCCAGCAGCCCCGGCGGTGCAACTAATGAAAAACTGTTTTTT
- | - | TRBJ1-5 | TRBV12-3/TRBV12-4 | CASSPQGFSNQPQHF | TGTGCCAGCAGCCCCCAGGGGTTTAGCAATCAGCCCCAGCATTTT
- | - | TRBJ1-1 | TRBV4-1 | CASSPPPGLNTEAFF | TGCGCCAGCAGCCCACCCCCAGGACTAAACACTGAAGCTTTCTTT
- | few | TRBJ1-1 | TRBV4-3 | CASSQDLGDGTEAFF | TGCGCCAGCAGCCAAGATCTGGGGGACGGCACTGAAGCTTTCTTT
- | few | TRBJ2-1 | TRBV5-1 | CASSLARGPYNEQFF | TGCGCCAGCAGCTTGGCTAGGGGTCCCTACAATGAGCAGTTCTTC
TRBD2 | - | TRBJ2-3 | TRBV15 | CATSRDQNGGAGTQYF | TGTGCCACCAGCAGAGATCAGAACGGGGGGGCCGGTACGCAGTATTTT
- | few | TRBJ1-1 | TRBV7-6 | CASSSEVAEAFF | TGTGCCAGCAGCTCTGAGGTAGCTGAAGCTTTCTTT
TRBD2 | - | TRBJ2-3 | TRBV7-9 | CASSSKGGLAGGSRTDTQYF | TGTGCCAGCAGCTCGAAGGGGGGACTAGCGGGAGGCAGTCGCACAGATACGCAGTATTTT
- | - | TRBJ1-2 | TRBV3-1 | CASSQGGVYGYTF | TGTGCCAGCAGCCAAGGGGGGGTCTATGGCTACACCTTC
TRBD2 | - | TRBJ2-7 | TRBV20-1 | CSALQGGLYEQYF | TGCAGTGCCCTCCAGGGAGGGCTCTACGAGCAGTACTTC
- | - | TRBJ1-1 | TRBV11-2 | CASSRTSGGLTEAFF | TGTGCCAGCAGCCGCACCTCTGGGGGCCTCACTGAAGCTTTCTTT
TRBD1 | many | TRBJ1-2 | TRBV30 | CAWDRDSSYGYTF | TGTGCCTGGGACCGGGACAGCTCTTATGGCTACACCTTC
- | - | TRBJ2-4 | TRBV29-1 | CSAAARSLAKNIQYF | TGCAGCGCTGCGGCAAGGTCGCTAGCCAAAAACATTCAGTACTTC
- | - | TRBJ2-7 | TRBV5-8 | CASSSRIWTVYEQYF | TGTGCCAGCAGCTCACGTATCTGGACGGTCTACGAGCAGTACTTC
TRBD2 | - | TRBJ2-3 | TRBV2 | CASSRMGTSGDTQYF | TGTGCCAGCAGTCGCATGGGGACTAGCGGTGATACGCAGTATTTT
- | few | TRBJ1-1 | TRBV6-1 | CASSEQGRVNTEAFF | TGTGCCAGCAGTGAACAGGGGAGGGTTAACACTGAAGCTTTCTTT
- | - | TRBJ1-1 | TRBV2 | CASETGGYEAFF | TGTGCCAGCGAGACCGGGGGGTATGAAGCTTTCTTT
- | - | TRBJ2-7 | TRBV10-3 | CAINPGDFYEQYF | TGTGCCATCAACCCAGGGGATTTCTACGAGCAGTACTTC
- | - | TRBJ1-5 | TRBV7-8 | CASSLSGGAGIGNQPQHF | TGTGCCAGCAGTTTGAGTGGGGGGGCAGGAATAGGGAATCAGCCCCAGCATTTT
- | - | TRBJ1-3 | TRBV20-1 | CSAIDGSSGNTIYF | TGCAGTGCCATCGACGGCAGCTCTGGAAACACCATATATTTT
TRBD2 | many | TRBJ2-1 | TRBV4-2 | CASSQLLASDNEQFF | TGTGCCAGCAGCCAGCTACTAGCGAGTGACAATGAGCAGTTCTTC
- | few | TRBJ1-1 | TRBV12-5 | CASGPTPGEAFF | TGTGCTAGTGGTCCGACCCCGGGTGAAGCTTTCTTT
- | - | TRBJ2-3 | TRBV20-1 | CSASDSGSTDTQYF | TGCAGTGCTTCCGATAGCGGAAGCACAGATACGCAGTATTTT
- | - | TRBJ2-2 | TRBV5-1 | CASSRGDGPGELFF | TGCGCCAGCAGCCGAGGGGACGGCCCCGGGGAGCTGTTTTTT
- | - | TRBJ2-1 | TRBV12-3/TRBV12-4 | CASSPDSLPYNEQFF | TGTGCCAGCAGTCCCGACAGCCTACCCTACAATGAGCAGTTCTTC
TRBD2 | - | TRBJ2-1 | TRBV7-9 | CASSLPTSWTSGENYNEQFF | TGTGCCAGCAGCTTACCCACATCGTGGACTAGCGGGGAGAACTACAATGAGCAGTTCTTC
- | many | TRBJ2-4 | TRBV7-2 | CASSFGQGSFFNIQYF | TGTGCCAGCAGCTTTGGTCAGGGGAGTTTTTTCAACATTCAGTACTTC
TRBD1 | - | TRBJ1-1 | TRBV5-5 | CASSPGTAPGDTEAFF | TGTGCCAGCAGCCCCGGGACAGCACCTGGGGACACTGAAGCTTTCTTT
- | - | TRBJ2-5 | TRBV5-4 | CASSLEQLGETQYF | TGTGCCAGCAGCTTGGAGCAGCTCGGTGAGACCCAGTACTTC
- | few | TRBJ1-1 | TRBV28 | CASSLLTQEAFF | TGTGCCAGCAGTTTATTGACCCAGGAAGCTTTCTTT
- | few | TRBJ1-2 | TRBV24-1 | CATSDLPRGGYTF | TGTGCCACCAGTGATTTGCCCAGGGGTGGCTACACCTTC
TRBD2 | few | TRBJ2-1 | TRBV29-1 | CSVEVAGGGEQFF | TGCAGCGTTGAAGTTGCGGGGGGGGGCGAGCAGTTCTTC
- | few | TRBJ2-1 | TRBV7-6 | CASGLGRPRDEQFF | TGTGCCAGCGGTTTGGGCAGGCCGCGGGATGAGCAGTTCTTC
- | - | TRBJ2-7 | TRBV3-1 | CASSQGRGAAEQYF | TGTGCCAGCAGCCAAGGTAGGGGTGCTGCCGAGCAGTACTTC
TRBD2 | - | TRBJ2-1 | TRBV30 | CAWSIGLGGNEQFF | TGTGCCTGGAGTATAGGACTAGGTGGAAATGAGCAGTTCTTC
- | few | TRBJ2-1 | TRBV5-1 | CASSFDPNEQFF | TGCGCCAGCAGTTTTGACCCCAATGAGCAGTTCTTC
TRBD1 | many | TRBJ2-7 | TRBV20-1 | CSARVGTAPYEQYF | TGCAGTGCTAGAGTCGGGACAGCCCCCTACGAGCAGTACTTC